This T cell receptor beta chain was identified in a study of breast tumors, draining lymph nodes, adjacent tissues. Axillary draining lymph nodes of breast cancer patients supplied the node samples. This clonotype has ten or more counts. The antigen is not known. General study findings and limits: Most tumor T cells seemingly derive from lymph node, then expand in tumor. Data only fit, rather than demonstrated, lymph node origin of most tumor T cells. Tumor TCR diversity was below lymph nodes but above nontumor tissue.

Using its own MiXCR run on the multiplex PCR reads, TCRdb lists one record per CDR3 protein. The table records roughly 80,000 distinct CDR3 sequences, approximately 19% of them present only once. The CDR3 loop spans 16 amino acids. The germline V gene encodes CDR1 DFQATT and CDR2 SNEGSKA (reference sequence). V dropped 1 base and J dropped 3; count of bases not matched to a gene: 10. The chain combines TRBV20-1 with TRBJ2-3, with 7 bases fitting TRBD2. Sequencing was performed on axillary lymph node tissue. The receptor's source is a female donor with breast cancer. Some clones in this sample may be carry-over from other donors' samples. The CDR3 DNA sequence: TGCAGTGCTAGAGGCCGAACGGGGGGATGGACAGATACGCAGTATTTT. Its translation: CSARGRTGGWTDTQYF.